Here is one TCR beta chain with its context. No antigen is known for it. No qualities accompany the bases; no much larger clone lies one base away. The High Capacity cDNA Reverse Transcription Kit was used to reverse transcribe all of the isolated RNA, meaning that expressed TCRB transcripts were what got sequenced. Naive, central memory and regulatory T cell samples underwent deep immunoSEQ sequencing, averaging roughly 3.5 million total reads per sample. Sorted cells were lysed in RLT buffer, and RNA was extracted using DNase-treated RNeasy Micro or Mini kits according to cell number. To prevent cross-contamination, each cell subset was processed individually, whereas patient and healthy donor samples were processed jointly. Using the immunoSEQ multiplex PCR, TCRB sequences were amplified from cDNA into 87-bp fragments spanning the CDR3 region. Amplicons were sequenced on the Illumina HiSeq platform. The paper's data handling went like this. PCR bias was corrected computationally using synthetic template baselines, and reads within Hamming distance 2 were collapsed, with unmergeable singletons discarded. Reads were aligned to IMGT to assign V, D and J genes, CDR3 length, and insertions or deletions at six rearrangement sites. Within each subset, clonotype counts were normalized to sorted cell number, after which true diversity and Gini coefficients were computed with the tcR R package. Repertoire sharing was quantified using the overlap coefficient calculated on TCRB nucleotide sequences. TCRdb retrieved this table from immuneACCESS and kept in-frame rearrangements only. Not all clones are present; in checked studies, unresolved V genes account for under half, and no reason is known for the remainder. D and trimming come from the DNA, and the V and J calls and clone size come from that table. Present in this sample are 200,000 to 250,000 clones, approximately 11% of which were seen just once. In total, the top ten clones hold 1% to 1.5% of the sample.

From each donor, a single peripheral blood sample of approximately 120 mL on average was drawn into heparinised tubes. Naive, central memory, regulatory and stem cell-like memory CD4+ T cells were sorted on a BD FACSAria II using a panel including CD45RO, CCR7, CD25, CD127, CD95 and CD27. All sorted populations exceeded 95% purity. PBMCs were isolated immediately by Lymphoprep density gradient centrifugation and stained directly without culture. Samples were stained and sorted in pairs, with one healthy donor and one patient per experiment, so that batch effects were minimized. CDR1 SGHNT and CDR2 YYREEE are derived from the germline V gene (reference sequence). Clipping removes 0 bases from V and 7 bases from J, with 5 as the unmatched junction base count. The CDR3 has 16 amino acids, counting the end cysteine and phenylalanine. Just CDR3 DNA is preserved here, 48 bases in frame from base 1. The record originates from a study of beta chain features in type 1 diabetes listed by TCRdb under 2018. Concerning the study at large: Mean age, gender distribution, total cell number and subset yield were not different between patients and healthy donors. A total of 107,917,701 sorted cells were examined across all samples, and a strong correlation was observed between cell number per subset and RNA yield. In the study, recently diagnosed type 1 diabetes patients and matched healthy donors were compared on the TCRB repertoires of their sorted circulating CD4+ T cell subsets. Naive and central memory subsets were obtained from all 30 or so donors, but regulatory and stem cell-like memory subsets were isolated from only 8 patients and about 8 healthy donors.

The study at large found these results: Because small numbers of individuals were included in the HLA sub-analyses, any influence of HLA type on TCRB rearrangement was left unresolved. Because cDNA rather than genomic DNA was sequenced, highly expressing activated cells could have been over-represented, although no difference in activation and CD3 levels was found between groups. A moderate but significant shortening of TCRB CDR3 length was observed in type 1 diabetes patients in all four CD4+ subsets. At VDJ recombination sites, type 1 diabetes patients had fewer insertions and more deleted nucleotides, which implies abnormalities in thymic rearrangement. Naive, central memory and regulatory TCRB repertoires appeared to be more similar among patients than among healthy donors. PCR may preferentially amplify shorter templates, but because patient and control samples were amplified and corrected together, any resulting skew would affect both groups equally.

Rearrangement joined TRBV5-4 to TRBJ2-1, and 12 junction bases match TRBD1. This receptor was taken from a man younger than 35 in good health. The sample comprised central memory CD4+ T cells from blood. CDR3 loop: CASSLGGTGGLNEQFF. The base sequence is TGTGCCAGCAGCTTGGGTGGGACAGGGGGCTTGAATGAGCAGTTCTTC.